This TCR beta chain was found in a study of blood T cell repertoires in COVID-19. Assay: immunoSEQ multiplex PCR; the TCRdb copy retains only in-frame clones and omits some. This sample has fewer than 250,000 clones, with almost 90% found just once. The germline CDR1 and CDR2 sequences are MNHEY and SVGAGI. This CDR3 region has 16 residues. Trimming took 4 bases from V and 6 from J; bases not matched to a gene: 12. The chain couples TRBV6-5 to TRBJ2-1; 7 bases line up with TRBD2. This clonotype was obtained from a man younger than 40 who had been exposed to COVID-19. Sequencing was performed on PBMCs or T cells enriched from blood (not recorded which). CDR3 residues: CASSWLAGDLPNEQFF. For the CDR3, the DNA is TGTGCCAGCAGTTGGCTGGCGGGGGATCTCCCCAATGAGCAGTTCTTC.